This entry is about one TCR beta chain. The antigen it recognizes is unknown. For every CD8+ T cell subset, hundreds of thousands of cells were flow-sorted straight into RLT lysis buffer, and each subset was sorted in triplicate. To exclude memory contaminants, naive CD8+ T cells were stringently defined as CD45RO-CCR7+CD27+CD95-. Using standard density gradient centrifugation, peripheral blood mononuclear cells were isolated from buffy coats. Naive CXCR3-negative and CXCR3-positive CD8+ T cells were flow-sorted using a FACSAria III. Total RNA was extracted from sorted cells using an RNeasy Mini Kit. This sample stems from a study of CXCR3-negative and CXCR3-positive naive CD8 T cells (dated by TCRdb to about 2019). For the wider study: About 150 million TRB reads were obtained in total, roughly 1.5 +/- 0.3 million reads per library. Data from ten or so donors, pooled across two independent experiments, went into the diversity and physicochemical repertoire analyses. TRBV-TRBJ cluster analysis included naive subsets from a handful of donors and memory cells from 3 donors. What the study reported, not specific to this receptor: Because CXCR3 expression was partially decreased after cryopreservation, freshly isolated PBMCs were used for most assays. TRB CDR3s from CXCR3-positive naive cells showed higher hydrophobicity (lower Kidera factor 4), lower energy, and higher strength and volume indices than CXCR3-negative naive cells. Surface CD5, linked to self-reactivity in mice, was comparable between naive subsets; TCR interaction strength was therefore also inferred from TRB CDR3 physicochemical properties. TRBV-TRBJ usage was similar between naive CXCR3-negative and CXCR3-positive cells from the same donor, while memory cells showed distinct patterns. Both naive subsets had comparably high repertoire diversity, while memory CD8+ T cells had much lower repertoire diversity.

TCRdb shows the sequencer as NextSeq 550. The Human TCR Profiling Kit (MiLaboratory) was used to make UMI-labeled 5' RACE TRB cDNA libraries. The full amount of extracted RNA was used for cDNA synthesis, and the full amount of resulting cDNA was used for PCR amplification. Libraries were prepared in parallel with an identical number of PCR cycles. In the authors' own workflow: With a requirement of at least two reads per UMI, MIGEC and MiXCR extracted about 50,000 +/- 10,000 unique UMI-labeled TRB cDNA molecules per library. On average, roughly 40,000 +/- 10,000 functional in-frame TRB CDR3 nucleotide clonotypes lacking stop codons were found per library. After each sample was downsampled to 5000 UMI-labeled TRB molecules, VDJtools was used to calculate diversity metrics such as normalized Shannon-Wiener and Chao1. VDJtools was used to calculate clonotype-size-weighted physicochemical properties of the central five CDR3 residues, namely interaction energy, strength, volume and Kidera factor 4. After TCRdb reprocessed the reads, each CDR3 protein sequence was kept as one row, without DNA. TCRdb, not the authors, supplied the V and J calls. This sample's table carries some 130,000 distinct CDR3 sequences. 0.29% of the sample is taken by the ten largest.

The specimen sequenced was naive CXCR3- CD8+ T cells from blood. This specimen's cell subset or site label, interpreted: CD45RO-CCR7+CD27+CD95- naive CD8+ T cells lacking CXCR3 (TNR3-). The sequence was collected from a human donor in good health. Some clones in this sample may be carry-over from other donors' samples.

The CDR3 region reads CASSYSPGNTEAFF. The chain is made from TRBV6-5 and TRBJ1-1; the TRBD1 assignment by TCRdb is unverifiable without DNA. The CDR3 sequence holds 14 residues, the cysteine and phenylalanine included. No coding sequence is recorded. For CDR1 and CDR2, the germline V gene lists MNHEY and SVGAGI.